This T cell receptor beta chain was sequenced in a study of T cell repertoires in cytomegalovirus infection (dated by TCRdb to the late 2010s). Broadly, across the study: Donor HLA type was relevant to the analysis, as public TCR beta signatures indicated carriage of CMV infection together with the matching HLA type.

The sequencing machine was an Illumina HiSeq 1500. TCRdb ran its own pipeline on the public reads, namely fastp trimming at Q25 and MiXCR clone calling, and kept in-frame beta chains. Each record represents a unique CDR3 protein, reported with the most common genes and DNA among its rows. Here the sample has approximately 550,000 distinct CDR3 sequences; about 15% occur a single time. The ten largest clones add up to more than 20% of the sample. What the work shows at the level of the full study, not this receptor alone: Carriers of CMV infection plus the relevant HLA type were discriminated by the cumulative frequency of public TCR beta family members in the study cohort and in an independent approximately 360-donor cohort. In the ex vivo response, HLA-C-restricted CMV-specific TCR beta clonotypes were dominant, and in two of eight donors the single most frequent clonotype came from this HLA-C-restricted group.

This clonotype has just a few counts. What this receptor recognizes is not known. Within one base of it there is no much larger clone, and no base qualities were kept. CDR1 WNHNN and CDR2 SYGVQD were looked up in the germline V gene (reference sequence). From the cysteine through the phenylalanine, the CDR3 covers 13 amino acids. Only the CDR3 region is kept as DNA, spanning 39 bases read in frame from base 1. V is cut by 3 bases and J by 6 bases, and the space between the germline ends is 11 bases. The sequence links TRBV10-1 to TRBJ1-2; a tentative D call is TRBD1 (6 bases match). This TCR was sampled from a human donor in good health (CMV status not recorded). Some clones in this sample may be carry-over from other donors' samples. Sequencing used CD8+ T cells from PBMCs. The CDR3 is CASSDSRTDGYTF. The sequence in DNA is TGCGCCAGCAGTGACTCTCGGACAGATGGCTACACCTTC.